This TCR beta chain was identified during a study of CD8 T cells in Susac syndrome. Sequencing targeted TCR beta in T cells from blood (CD8+ and CD4+). The CD8+ and CD4+ T cells were isolated magnetically using a negative isolation approach, whereas the TEMRA cells were enriched by FACS. The CDR3 length is 14 residues. V was shortened by 5 bases and J by 2 bases, with 12 bases between the two germline ends. Germline values: CDR1 SEHNR, CDR2 FQNEAQ (reference sequence). It was with random hexamers that about 0.45 to 1 ug RNA was reverse transcribed. It was immunoSEQ multiplex PCR that amplified TCR beta CDR3 across 54 Vbeta and 13 Jbeta. A single record per CDR3 protein comes from TCRdb applying MiXCR to the immunoSEQ multiplex PCR reads. The repertoire holds approximately 230,000 distinct CDR3 sequences, with roughly 95% as singletons.

The sequence was obtained from a human donor with multiple sclerosis. The chain employs TRBV7-9 and TRBJ1-2; possibly TRBD1 for D (5 bases). The source material was CD4+ T cells from PBMCs. The CDR3 region has the DNA TGTGCCAGCAGCGACACCGGGGGGAACTATGGCTACACCTTC. It is translated as CASSDTGGNYGYTF.